This passage covers 25 T cell receptor beta chains from one sample sequenced in a study of identical twins. One entry per CDR3 protein, called by TCRdb with MiXCR from the 5' RACE reads. The table lists about 240,000 distinct CDR3 sequences, over 9.5% of them singletons. These records were also assigned to another study, of yellow fever vaccine responses in identical twins.

The sample was memory (CD45RO+) T cells sorted from blood. These receptors came from a woman aged 18-35 years in good health.

This clonotype was observed a few times. The rearrangement links TRBV3-1 to TRBJ2-1; a weak D match, TRBD1 (6 bases). Germline values: CDR1 LGHDT, CDR2 YNNKEL (reference sequence). The V gene lost 4 bases and the J gene lost 8 bases, with 15 bases spanning the gap. CDR3 length: 14 amino acids. CDR3 in DNA: TGTGCCAGCAGCCTAACGGACAGTGCAGATGAGCAGTTCTTC. The encoded protein is CASSLTDSADEQFF.

This clonotype has a handful of counts. This chain joins TRBV7-2 and TRBJ2-2; 8 nucleotides agree with TRBD2. This CDR3 comprises 16 residues. The germline V gene has CDR1 SGHTA and CDR2 FQGNSA. V shed 3 bases and J 6 bases; nucleotides not matched to a gene: 9. The DNA for the CDR3 is TGTGCCAGCAGCTTGGTTAGCGGGACCGGCGCCGGGGAGCTGTTTTTT. Translation gives CASSLVSGTGAGELFF.

A remark on this clonotype: Relative to the germline gene, one junction end is altered; a read error may explain this. V and J are TRBV20-1 and TRBJ2-1; a weak D match, TRBD1 (5 bases). CDR3 length: 14 amino acids. Germline V gives CDR1 DFQATT, CDR2 SNEGSKA (reference sequence). CDR3 loop: CSARGRVAYNEQFF. CDR3 sequence (DNA): TGCAGTGCAAGAGGCAGGGTCGCCTACAATGAGCAGTTCTTC.

This clonotype was detected many times. The V call is TRBV28, the J call TRBJ2-7, with D tentatively TRBD1 (6 bases). The CDR3 contains 14 residues. Germline V gene sequence: CDR1 MDHEN, CDR2 SYDVKM. With 8 bases removed from V and 5 bases from J, the gap between germline ends came to 19 bases. The CDR3 is CASLSGHRANEQYF. CDR3 bases: TGTGCCAGCTTGTCAGGGCACAGGGCTAACGAGCAGTACTTC.

This clonotype was observed a handful of times. The V call is TRBV12-3 or TRBV12-4, the J call TRBJ2-3; 9 nucleotides agree with TRBD1. The CDR3 is 13 amino acids. Germline trimming cut 5 bases from V and 5 bases from J; bases unmatched to any gene: 2. In nucleotides, the CDR3 is TGTGCCAGCAGTCTGACAGGGGGAGATACGCAGTATTTT. The encoded protein is CASSLTGGDTQYF.

V and J are TRBV28 and TRBJ1-1; a weak D match, TRBD1 (6 bases). The CDR3 is 12 amino acids. Trimming left V 5 bases short and J 10 bases short, with 14 bases between. Per germline, CDR1 MDHEN and CDR2 SYDVKM. CDR3 DNA: TGTGCCAGCAGTACACCACAGGGATTAGCTTTCTTT. This translates into CASSTPQGLAFF.

V gene TRBV6-5 combines with J gene TRBJ2-1; 8 positions agree with TRBD2. The trim removed 5 bases at V and 10 bases at J, leaving 16 bases unmatched. The CDR3 has 16 amino acids. Germline-derived CDR1 and CDR2 are MNHEY and SVGAGI. The CDR3 sequence is CASSQLVSGASGEQFF. In DNA form, the CDR3 reads TGTGCCAGCAGTCAACTCGTTAGCGGGGCATCTGGAGAGCAGTTCTTC.

This clonotype was observed at least ten times. This chain uses TRBV7-2 with TRBJ2-5; D remains unclear. The length of the CDR3 is 15 residues. Germline V CDR1 and CDR2: SGHTA, FQGNSA. Trimming removed 0 bases from V and 5 bases from J, with 13 bases in between. CDR3 residues: CASSLAVRIVETQYF. The CDR3 DNA follows: TGTGCCAGCAGCTTAGCCGTAAGGATAGTGGAGACCCAGTACTTC. Complete variable domain (other parts from reference TRBV7-2 and TRBJ2-5): GAGVSQSPSNKVTEKGKDVELRCDPISGHTALYWYRQSLGQGLEFLIYFQGNSAPDKSGLPSDRFSAERTGGSVSTLTIQRTQQEDSAVYLCASSLAVRIVETQYFGPGTRLLVL.

In its sample, this clonotype was seen many times. The rearrangement links TRBV6-1 to TRBJ2-6; maybe TRBD1 (7 bases). V was trimmed by 8 bases and J by 2 bases, leaving 13 bases between them. CDR1 is MNHNS, CDR2 SASEGT, per germline. CDR3 length: 15 residues. CDR3 nucleotides: TGTGCCAGCTCCCAGGGGGGTGCTGGGGCCAACGTCCTGACTTTC. The encoded protein is CASSQGGAGANVLTF.

V is TRBV27 and J is TRBJ1-2; no firm D call. The V end lost 5 bases, the J end lost 0 bases, and 13 bases lay between the germline ends. Germline CDR1 reads MNHEY; CDR2 reads SMNVEV (reference sequence). The CDR3 is 15 amino acids. The CDR3, as DNA: TGTGCCAGCAGTCTCGACGTTGGGGCTAACTATGGCTACACCTTC. It yields the protein CASSLDVGANYGYTF.

This clonotype came up a few times. V is TRBV5-1 and J is TRBJ2-2; D remains ambiguous. The V gene lost 0 bases and the J gene lost 2 bases, with 11 bases spanning the gap. Germline loops: CDR1 SGHRS, CDR2 YFSETQ. This CDR3 spans 16 amino acids. CDR3 protein: CASSLVHSSNTGELFF. In DNA, the CDR3 is TGCGCCAGCAGCTTGGTACATAGCAGTAACACCGGGGAGCTGTTTTTT.

The chain couples TRBV7-2 to TRBJ2-7, with D possibly being TRBD2 (6 bases). The germline gives CDR1 SGHTA, CDR2 FQGNSA. Trimming removed 5 bases from V and 0 bases from J, with 14 bases in between. The CDR3 contains 15 residues. DNA for the CDR3: TGTGCCAGCAGCCCTAGCGAGAAACGCTCCTACGAGCAGTACTTC. Translated, it gives CASSPSEKRSYEQYF. The whole variable domain, filled in from reference TRBV7-2 and TRBJ2-7, reads GAGVSQSPSNKVTEKGKDVELRCDPISGHTALYWYRQSLGQGLEFLIYFQGNSAPDKSGLPSDRFSAERTGGSVSTLTIQRTQQEDSAVYLCASSPSEKRSYEQYFGPGTRLTVT.

This clonotype was observed a few times. The chain recombines TRBV7-2 with TRBJ2-7; 8 bases map to TRBD2. Germline V gene sequence: CDR1 SGHTA, CDR2 FQGNSA. The ends lost 6 bases at V and 5 bases at J; junction bases unmatched: 9. CDR3 size: 14 residues. DNA of the CDR3: TGTGCCAGCAGAACAAGCGGGGGAGGGGACGAGCAGTACTTC. It specifies CASRTSGGGDEQYF. The complete variable domain, with remaining parts taken from reference TRBV7-2 and TRBJ2-7, reads GAGVSQSPSNKVTEKGKDVELRCDPISGHTALYWYRQSLGQGLEFLIYFQGNSAPDKSGLPSDRFSAERTGGSVSTLTIQRTQQEDSAVYLCASRTSGGGDEQYFGPGTRLTVT.

In its sample, this clonotype was seen many times. This rearrangement joins TRBV5-5 to TRBJ2-1; D may be TRBD1 or TRBD2 (6 bases each). The V end was cut by 3 bases, the J end by 9 bases, with 10 bases between. This CDR3 spans 12 amino acids. The germline CDR1 and CDR2 sequences are SGHKS and YYEKEE (reference sequence). CDR3 in amino acids: CASSWGAGEQFF. The CDR3 nucleotides read TGTGCCAGCAGCTGGGGGGCAGGTGAGCAGTTCTTC.

This clonotype was seen only a few times. The J gene is TRBJ1-4, the V gene TRBV11-2; 10 bases match TRBD1. The V gene's germline CDR1 is SGHAT and CDR2 FQNNGV. The CDR3 is made up of 15 amino acids. The V gene end was trimmed by 1 base and the J gene end by 7 bases; junction bases not matched to a gene: 3. The CDR3 protein is CASSLGQGAFEKLFF. DNA for the CDR3: TGTGCCAGCAGCTTAGGACAGGGGGCTTTTGAAAAACTGTTTTTT.

This sequence joins TRBV28 and TRBJ2-4; D is undetermined. The CDR3 totals 13 residues. V was clipped by 6 bases and J by 1 base, with 7 bases between them. Germline CDR1 and CDR2: MDHEN and SYDVKM. The CDR3 protein is CASRLSAKNIQYF. The CDR3 DNA reads as TGTGCCAGCAGACTATCGGCCAAAAACATTCAGTACTTC.

This chain uses TRBV7-9 with TRBJ2-7, with D possibly being TRBD1 or TRBD2 (5 bases each). The CDR3 length is 13 residues. V dropped 3 bases and J dropped 7 bases, with 13 bases sitting between them. CDR1 is SEHNR, CDR2 FQNEAQ, per germline (reference sequence). The CDR3 here is CASSFAGTGEQYF. CDR3 bases: TGTGCCAGCAGCTTTGCAGGGACGGGGGAGCAGTACTTC.

V is TRBV9 and J is TRBJ2-3; no clear D. Trimming took off 0 bases at V and 7 bases at J, with 9 bases between the two ends. The CDR3 is made up of 13 amino acids. Germline-derived CDR1 and CDR2 are SGDLS and YYNGEE. CDR3 sequence: CASSVAPRNTQYF. In DNA form, the CDR3 reads TGTGCCAGCAGCGTAGCTCCCCGGAATACGCAGTATTTT. Full variable domain (remainder filled in from reference TRBV9 and TRBJ2-3): DSGVTQTPKHLITATGQRVTLRCSPRSGDLSVYWYQQSLDQGLQFLIQYYNGEERAKGNILERFSAQQFPDLHSELNLSSLELGDSALYFCASSVAPRNTQYFGPGTRLTVL.

This clonotype has a count of ten or more. The rearrangement joins TRBV28 to TRBJ2-7, with 9 bases that match TRBD1. CDR1 is MDHEN, CDR2 SYDVKM, per germline. Trimming took 6 bases from V and 3 from J; bases not matched to a gene: 9. This CDR3 comprises 15 residues. CDR3 loop: CASRPPGTGFYEQYF. As DNA, the CDR3 is TGTGCCAGCAGACCCCCGGGGACAGGGTTCTACGAGCAGTACTTC.

This clonotype has ten or more counts. This chain connects TRBV5-1 to TRBJ1-1, with a tentative D call TRBD1 (6 bases). Per the germline V gene, CDR1 is SGHRS and CDR2 is YFSETQ. This CDR3 comprises 15 residues. V lost 0 bases to trimming and J lost 1 base, with 10 bases between them. The CDR3 region has the DNA TGCGCCAGCAGCTTGGGAACAGGGAAGAACACTGAAGCTTTCTTT. It yields the protein CASSLGTGKNTEAFF.

The sample holds many counts of this clonotype. The genes are TRBV5-1 and TRBJ2-2, with 8 bases lining up with TRBD2. The CDR3 has 15 amino acids. V dropped 0 bases and J dropped 6; count of bases not matched to a gene: 4. The germline V gene encodes CDR1 SGHRS and CDR2 YFSETQ. CDR3 DNA: TGCGCCAGCAGCTTGGTCGCGGGGGGTCCCGGGGAGCTGTTTTTT. Translating it yields CASSLVAGGPGELFF.

This sequence joins TRBV6-5 and TRBJ2-5; D ambiguous. The CDR3 is 16 amino acids. CDR1 is MNHEY, CDR2 SVGAGI, per germline. Trimming pared 0 bases from V and 2 bases from J, leaving 13 bases between. This chain's CDR3 is CASSYSTRSVQETQYF. CDR3 sequence (DNA): TGTGCCAGCAGTTACTCGACACGGAGTGTACAAGAGACCCAGTACTTC.

For this clonotype: Since no conserved phenylalanine or tryptophan closes the CDR3, a read error is the likely cause. This chain links TRBV3-1 with TRBJ2-1, with a weak D call TRBD2 (6 bases). The germline V and J ends were trimmed by 1 base and 5 bases, with 6 bases remaining between them. In germline, CDR1 is LGHDT, CDR2 YNNKEL (reference sequence). The CDR3 contains 13 residues. The CDR3 region is CASSQGLDNEQFS. CDR3 nucleotide sequence: TGTGCCAGCAGCCAAGGACTAGACAATGAGCAGTTCTCC.

The V call is TRBV3-1, the J call TRBJ2-7, with no clear D. Germline loops: CDR1 LGHDT, CDR2 YNNKEL (reference sequence). This CDR3 has 12 amino acids. V lost 4 bases to trimming and J lost 2 bases, with 6 bases between them. CDR3 in DNA: TGTGCCAGCAGCCGGGCAGCCTACGAGCAGTACTTC. It is translated as CASSRAAYEQYF.

This clonotype appeared a few times. V usage is TRBV11-2 and J usage is TRBJ2-2, with D possibly being TRBD2 (6 bases). Germline V gene lookup returns CDR1 SGHAT and CDR2 FQNNGV. The CDR3 has 14 amino acids. The V end was cut by 11 bases, the J end by 0 bases, with 13 bases between. CDR3 nucleotide sequence: TGTGCCTCCAAGGCTAGCGCGAACACCGGGGAGCTGTTTTTT. Its translation: CASKASANTGELFF.